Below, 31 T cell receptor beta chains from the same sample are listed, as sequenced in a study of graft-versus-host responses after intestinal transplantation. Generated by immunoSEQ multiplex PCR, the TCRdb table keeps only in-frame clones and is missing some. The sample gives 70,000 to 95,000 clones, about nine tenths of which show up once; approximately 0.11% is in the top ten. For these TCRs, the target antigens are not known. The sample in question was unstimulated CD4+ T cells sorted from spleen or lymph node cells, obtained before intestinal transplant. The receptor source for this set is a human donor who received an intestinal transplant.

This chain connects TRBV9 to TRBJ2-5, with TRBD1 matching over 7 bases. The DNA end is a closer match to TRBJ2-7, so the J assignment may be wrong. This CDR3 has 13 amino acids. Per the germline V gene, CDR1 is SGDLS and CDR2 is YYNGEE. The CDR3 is CAIQSTGSYEQYF. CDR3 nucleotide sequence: TGTGCCATACAGTCGACAGGGTCCTACGAGCAGTACTTC.

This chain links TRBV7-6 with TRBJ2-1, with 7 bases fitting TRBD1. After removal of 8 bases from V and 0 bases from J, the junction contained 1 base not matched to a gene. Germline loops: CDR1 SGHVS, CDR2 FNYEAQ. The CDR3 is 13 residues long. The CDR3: CASRDSSYNEQFF. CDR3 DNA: TGTGCCAGCCGGGACAGCTCCTACAATGAGCAGTTCTTC.

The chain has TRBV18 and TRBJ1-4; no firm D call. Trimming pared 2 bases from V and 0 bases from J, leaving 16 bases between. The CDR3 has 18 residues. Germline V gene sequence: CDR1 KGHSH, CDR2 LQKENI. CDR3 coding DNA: TGTGCCAGCTCACCATCGGTAGGTTCGAGCGCAACTAATGAAAAACTGTTTTTT. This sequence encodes CASSPSVGSSATNEKLFF.

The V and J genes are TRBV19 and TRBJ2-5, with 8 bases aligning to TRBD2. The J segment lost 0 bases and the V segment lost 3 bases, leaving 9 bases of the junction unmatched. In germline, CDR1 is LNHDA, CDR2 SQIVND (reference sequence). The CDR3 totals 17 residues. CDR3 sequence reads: CASSIRLRGVHQETQYF. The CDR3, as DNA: TGTGCCAGTAGTATCAGATTGCGGGGGGTACACCAAGAGACCCAGTACTTC.

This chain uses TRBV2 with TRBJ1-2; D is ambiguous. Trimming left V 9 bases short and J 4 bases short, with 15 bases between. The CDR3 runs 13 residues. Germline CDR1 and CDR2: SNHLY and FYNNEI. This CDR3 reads CASTPGSGYGYTF. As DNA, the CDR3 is TGTGCCAGTACCCCGGGGAGCGGCTATGGCTACACCTTC.

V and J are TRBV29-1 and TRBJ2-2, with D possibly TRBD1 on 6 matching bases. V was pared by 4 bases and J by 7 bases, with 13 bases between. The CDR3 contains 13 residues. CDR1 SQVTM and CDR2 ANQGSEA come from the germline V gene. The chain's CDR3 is CSVGAGVDGELFF. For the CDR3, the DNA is TGCAGCGTTGGGGCAGGGGTTGACGGGGAGCTGTTTTTT.

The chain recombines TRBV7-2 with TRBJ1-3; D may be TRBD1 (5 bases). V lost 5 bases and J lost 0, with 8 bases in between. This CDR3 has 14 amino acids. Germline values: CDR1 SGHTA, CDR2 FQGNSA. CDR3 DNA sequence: TGTGCCAGCAGCCCGACAGCCTCTGGAAACACCATATATTTT. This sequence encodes CASSPTASGNTIYF.

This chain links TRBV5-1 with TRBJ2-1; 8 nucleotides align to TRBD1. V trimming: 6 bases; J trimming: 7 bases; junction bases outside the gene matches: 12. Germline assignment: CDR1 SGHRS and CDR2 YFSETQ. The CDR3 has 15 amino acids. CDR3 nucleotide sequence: TGCGCCAGCACCCAGGGGCAGGGGGCTGGTAATGAGCAGTTCTTC. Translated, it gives CASTQGQGAGNEQFF.

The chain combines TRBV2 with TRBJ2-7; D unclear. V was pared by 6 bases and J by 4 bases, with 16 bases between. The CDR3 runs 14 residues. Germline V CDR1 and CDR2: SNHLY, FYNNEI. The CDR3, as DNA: TGTGCCAGCAGGACCCTGGCACTCGGGTACGAGCAGTACTTC. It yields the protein CASRTLALGYEQYF.

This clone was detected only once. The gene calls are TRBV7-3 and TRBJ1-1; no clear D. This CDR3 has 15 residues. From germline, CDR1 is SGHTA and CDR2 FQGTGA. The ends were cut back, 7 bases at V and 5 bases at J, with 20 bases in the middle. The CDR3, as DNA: TGTGCCAGCACCTCTGGACCGCAATGGGAGACTGAAGCTTTCTTT. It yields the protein CASTSGPQWETEAFF.

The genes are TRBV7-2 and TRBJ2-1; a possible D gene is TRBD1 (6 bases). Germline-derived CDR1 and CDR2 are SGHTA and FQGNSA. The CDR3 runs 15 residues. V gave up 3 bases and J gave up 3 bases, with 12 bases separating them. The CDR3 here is CASSFRPRGYNEQFF. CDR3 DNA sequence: TGTGCCAGCAGCTTCCGGCCCAGGGGCTACAATGAGCAGTTCTTC.

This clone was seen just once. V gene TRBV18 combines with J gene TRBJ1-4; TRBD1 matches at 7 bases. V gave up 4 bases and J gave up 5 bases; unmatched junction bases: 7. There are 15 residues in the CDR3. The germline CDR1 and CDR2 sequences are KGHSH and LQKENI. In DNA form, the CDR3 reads TGTGCCAGCTCACAACGACAGGGAGGAAATGAAAAACTGTTTTTT. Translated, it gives CASSQRQGGNEKLFF.

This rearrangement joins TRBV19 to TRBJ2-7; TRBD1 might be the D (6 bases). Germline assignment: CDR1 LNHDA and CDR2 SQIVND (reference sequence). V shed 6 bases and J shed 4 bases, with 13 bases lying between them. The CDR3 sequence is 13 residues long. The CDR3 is CASSPDRSYEQYF. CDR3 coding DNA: TGTGCCAGTAGCCCCGACAGGTCGTACGAGCAGTACTTC.

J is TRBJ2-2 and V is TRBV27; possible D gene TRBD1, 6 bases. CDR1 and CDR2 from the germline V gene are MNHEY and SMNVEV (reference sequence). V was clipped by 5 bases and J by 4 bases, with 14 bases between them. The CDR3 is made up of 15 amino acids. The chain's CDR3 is CASSTRGLVTGELFF. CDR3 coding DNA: TGTGCCAGCAGTACCAGGGGTTTGGTCACCGGGGAGCTGTTTTTT.

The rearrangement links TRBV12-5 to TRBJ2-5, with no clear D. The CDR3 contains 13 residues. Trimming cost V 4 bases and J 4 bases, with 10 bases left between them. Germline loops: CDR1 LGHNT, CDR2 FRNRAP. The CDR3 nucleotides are TGTGCTAGTGGTTCGTCCCCTGTAGAGACCCAGTACTTC. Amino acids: CASGSSPVETQYF.

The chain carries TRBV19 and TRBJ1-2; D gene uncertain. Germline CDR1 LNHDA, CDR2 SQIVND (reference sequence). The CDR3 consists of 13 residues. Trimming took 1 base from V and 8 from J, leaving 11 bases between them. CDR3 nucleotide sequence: TGTGCCAGTAGTATAGTGCCGGGAAGGGGCTACACCTTC. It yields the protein CASSIVPGRGYTF.

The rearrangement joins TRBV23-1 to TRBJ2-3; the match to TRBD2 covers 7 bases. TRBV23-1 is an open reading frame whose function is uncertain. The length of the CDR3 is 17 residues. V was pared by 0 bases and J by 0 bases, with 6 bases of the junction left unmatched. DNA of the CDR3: TGCGCCAGCAGTCAATCCCCAGCGGGGCAGAGCACAGATACGCAGTATTTT. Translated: CASSQSPAGQSTDTQYF.

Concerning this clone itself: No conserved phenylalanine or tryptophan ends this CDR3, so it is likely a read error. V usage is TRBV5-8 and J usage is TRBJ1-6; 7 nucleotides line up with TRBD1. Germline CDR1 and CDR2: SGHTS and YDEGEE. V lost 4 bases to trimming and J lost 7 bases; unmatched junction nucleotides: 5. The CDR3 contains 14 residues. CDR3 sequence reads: CASSPTGTNSPLHL. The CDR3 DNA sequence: TGTGCCAGCAGCCCGACAGGGACCAATTCACCCCTCCACCTT.

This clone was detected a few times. CDR3 loop: CASSETGKGYTF. The DNA for the CDR3 is TGTGCCAGCAGTGAGACAGGGAAAGGCTACACCTTC. The chain couples TRBV2 to TRBJ1-2; 7 nucleotides agree with TRBD1. V trimming: 3 bases; J trimming: 8 bases; junction bases outside the gene matches: 3. The CDR3 totals 12 residues. From germline, CDR1 is SNHLY and CDR2 FYNNEI.

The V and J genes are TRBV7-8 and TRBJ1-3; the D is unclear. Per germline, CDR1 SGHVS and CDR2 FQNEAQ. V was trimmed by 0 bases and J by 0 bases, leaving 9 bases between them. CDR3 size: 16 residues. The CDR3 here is CASSLAQKISGNTIYF. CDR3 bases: TGTGCCAGCAGCTTAGCGCAGAAAATCTCTGGAAACACCATATATTTT. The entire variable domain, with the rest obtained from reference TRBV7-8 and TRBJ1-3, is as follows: GAGVSQSPRYKVAKRGQDVALRCDPISGHVSLFWYQQALGQGPEFLTYFQNEAQLDKSGLPSDRFFAERPEGSVSTLKIQRTQQEDSAVYLCASSLAQKISGNTIYFGEGSWLTVV.

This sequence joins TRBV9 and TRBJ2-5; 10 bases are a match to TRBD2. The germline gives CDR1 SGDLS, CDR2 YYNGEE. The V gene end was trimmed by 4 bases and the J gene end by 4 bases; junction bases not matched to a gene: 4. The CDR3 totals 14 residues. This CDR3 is CASSPGLARETQYF. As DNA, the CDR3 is TGTGCCAGCAGCCCGGGACTAGCGAGAGAGACCCAGTACTTC.

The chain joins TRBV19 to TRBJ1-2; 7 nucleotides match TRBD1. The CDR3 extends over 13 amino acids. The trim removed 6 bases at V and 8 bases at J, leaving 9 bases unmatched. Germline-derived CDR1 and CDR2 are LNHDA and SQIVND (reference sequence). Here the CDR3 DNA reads TGTGCCAGTAGGACCCGGGACAGCCAAGGCTACACCTTC. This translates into CASRTRDSQGYTF.

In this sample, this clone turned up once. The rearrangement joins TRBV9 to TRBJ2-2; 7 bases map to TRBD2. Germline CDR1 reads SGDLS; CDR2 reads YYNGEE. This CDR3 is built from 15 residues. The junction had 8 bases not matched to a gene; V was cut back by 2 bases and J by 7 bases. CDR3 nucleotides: TGTGCCAGCAGCGTTGGTGCGGGGGATGGCGGGGAGCTGTTTTTT. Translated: CASSVGAGDGGELFF.

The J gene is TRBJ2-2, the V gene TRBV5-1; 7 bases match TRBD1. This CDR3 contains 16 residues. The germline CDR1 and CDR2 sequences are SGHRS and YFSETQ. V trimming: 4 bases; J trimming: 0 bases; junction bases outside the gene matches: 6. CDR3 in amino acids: CASSPRDRANTGELFF. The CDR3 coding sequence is TGCGCCAGCAGCCCCCGGGACAGAGCGAACACCGGGGAGCTGTTTTTT.

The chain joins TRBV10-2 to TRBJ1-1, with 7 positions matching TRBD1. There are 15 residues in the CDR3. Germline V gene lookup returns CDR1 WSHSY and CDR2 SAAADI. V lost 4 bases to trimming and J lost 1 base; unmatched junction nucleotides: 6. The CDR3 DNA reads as TGCGCCAGCAGTGCCCCCGGGACAGCGAACACTGAAGCTTTCTTT. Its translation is CASSAPGTANTEAFF.

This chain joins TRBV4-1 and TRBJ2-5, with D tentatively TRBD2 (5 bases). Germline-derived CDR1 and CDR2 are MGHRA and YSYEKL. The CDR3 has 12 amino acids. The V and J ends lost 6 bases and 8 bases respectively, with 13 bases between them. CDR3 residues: CASSPPGRTQYF. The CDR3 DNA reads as TGCGCCAGCAGTCCCCCGGGGAGAACCCAGTACTTC.

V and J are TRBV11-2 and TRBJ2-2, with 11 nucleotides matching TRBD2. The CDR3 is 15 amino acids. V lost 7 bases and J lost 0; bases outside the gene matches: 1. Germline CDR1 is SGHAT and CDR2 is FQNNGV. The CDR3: CASTGLAANTGELFF. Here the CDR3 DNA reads TGTGCCAGCACGGGACTAGCGGCGAACACCGGGGAGCTGTTTTTT.

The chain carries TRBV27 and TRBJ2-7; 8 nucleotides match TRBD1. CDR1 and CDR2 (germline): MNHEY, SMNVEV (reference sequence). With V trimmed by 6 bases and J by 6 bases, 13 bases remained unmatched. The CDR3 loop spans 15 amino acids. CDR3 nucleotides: TGTGCCAGCAGACCCCGACAGGGGTTCTTTATCGAGCAGTACTTC. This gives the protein CASRPRQGFFIEQYF.

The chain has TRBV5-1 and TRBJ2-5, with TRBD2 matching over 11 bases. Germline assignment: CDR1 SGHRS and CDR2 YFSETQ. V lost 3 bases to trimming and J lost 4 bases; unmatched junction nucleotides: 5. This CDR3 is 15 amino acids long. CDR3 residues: CASSSGTSGGETQYF. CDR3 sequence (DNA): TGCGCCAGCAGCTCCGGGACTAGCGGAGGAGAGACCCAGTACTTC.

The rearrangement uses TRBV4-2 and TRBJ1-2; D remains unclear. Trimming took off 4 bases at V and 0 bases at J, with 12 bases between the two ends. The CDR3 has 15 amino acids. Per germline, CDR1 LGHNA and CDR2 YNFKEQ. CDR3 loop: CASSPSILANYGYTF. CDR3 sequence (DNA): TGTGCCAGCAGCCCGTCAATTCTAGCTAACTATGGCTACACCTTC.

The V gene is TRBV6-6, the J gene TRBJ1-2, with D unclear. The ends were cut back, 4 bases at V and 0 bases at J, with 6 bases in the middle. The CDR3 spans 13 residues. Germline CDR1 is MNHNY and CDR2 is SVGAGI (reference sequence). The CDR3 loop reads CASSSTANYGYTF. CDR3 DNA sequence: TGTGCCAGCAGTTCAACAGCTAACTATGGCTACACCTTC.